This TCR beta chain stems from a study of blood T cell repertoires in COVID-19. Study details: Researchers got acute and convalescent COVID-19 samples from the United States, Italy and Spain.

In the source study's methods: Estimated nucleated cell counts came from reference gene primer amplification. Generated by immunoSEQ multiplex PCR, the TCRdb table keeps only in-frame clones and is missing some. V, J and clone size were drawn from that table, and D and trimming were deduced from the DNA. The sample gives about 380,000 clones, nearly 90% of which show up once; approximately 6.2% is in the top ten. The junction had 13 bases not matched to a gene; V was cut back by 6 bases and J by 6 bases. CDR3 length equals 16 residues. Germline V gene data show CDR1 as LNHNV and CDR2 as YYDKDF (reference sequence).

The receptor was isolated from a man aged 18 to 30 with active or convalescent COVID-19. The sequencing sample was made of peripheral blood. This chain links TRBV15 with TRBJ2-1; 8 nucleotides match TRBD2. CDR3 residues: CATSPPWREALNEQFF. The CDR3 DNA is TGTGCCACCAGTCCCCCCTGGCGGGAGGCCCTCAATGAGCAGTTCTTC.